These 15 T cell receptor beta chains share one sample of origin, sequenced in a study of identical twins. TCRdb reprocessed the 5' RACE reads via MiXCR and lists one record per CDR3 protein. Of approximately 670,000 distinct CDR3 sequences listed, around 6% are singletons. The sequencing input was naive T cells sorted from blood. Every receptor here comes from a man aged 18 to 29 in good health.

The chain combines TRBV12-3 or TRBV12-4 with TRBJ1-6; TRBD1 aligns across 10 bases. There are 15 residues in the CDR3. Trimming removed 6 bases from V and 10 bases from J; junction bases left unmatched: 9. DNA for the CDR3: TGTGCCAGCAGCGACGAATGGACAGGGGGGTCACCCCTCCACTTT. It translates to CASSDEWTGGSPLHF.

The rearrangement links TRBV11-2 to TRBJ2-5, with D possibly being TRBD1 (6 bases). CDR3 length equals 15 residues. Germline V gene sequence: CDR1 SGHAT, CDR2 FQNNGV. V dropped 3 bases and J dropped 1 base, with 12 bases sitting between them. For the CDR3, the DNA is TGTGCCAGCAGCTTCTGGGGGCGCCTCCAAGAGACCCAGTACTTC. It translates to CASSFWGRLQETQYF. The variable domain in full, with the rest retrieved from reference TRBV11-2 and TRBJ2-5, is EAGVAQSPRYKIIEKRQSVAFWCNPISGHATLYWYQQILGQGPKLLIQFQNNGVVDDSQLPKDRFSAERLKGVDSTLKIQPAKLEDSAVYLCASSFWGRLQETQYFGPGTRLLVL.

The gene calls are TRBV3-1 and TRBJ2-5; weak D call: TRBD2 (5 bases). Germline-derived CDR1 and CDR2 are LGHDT and YNNKEL (reference sequence). Trimming took off 8 bases at V and 5 bases at J, with 18 bases between the two ends. The CDR3 has 14 amino acids. CDR3 bases: TGTGCCAGCCAAGAGCTGGGTTCGGGGGAGACCCAGTACTTC. It specifies CASQELGSGETQYF.

This clonotype occurred many times. The rearrangement uses TRBV5-6 and TRBJ1-5; TRBD1 agrees at 7 bases. CDR1 is SGHDT, CDR2 YYEEEE, per germline. V lost 4 bases and J lost 4; bases outside the gene matches: 5. The CDR3 consists of 14 residues. The CDR3 DNA follows: TGTGCCAGCAGCCCGGGGACAGTTAATCAGCCCCAGCATTTT. It yields the protein CASSPGTVNQPQHF.

This clonotype was recorded a few times. This chain uses TRBV12-3 or TRBV12-4 with TRBJ2-2; D unresolved. CDR3 length: 16 amino acids. Trimming left V 1 base short and J 2 bases short, with 11 bases between. The CDR3 coding sequence is TGTGCCAGCAGTTTAGGACGCCTAAGAAACACCGGGGAGCTGTTTTTT. Encoded protein: CASSLGRLRNTGELFF.

This rearrangement joins TRBV7-9 to TRBJ1-2; D might be TRBD1 (5 bases). Trimming cost V 4 bases and J 6 bases, with 18 bases left between them. The CDR3 has 15 amino acids. Germline CDR1 SEHNR, CDR2 FQNEAQ (reference sequence). The CDR3 nucleotides read TGTGCCAGCAGCTCCCTCCGAAAAGCGACAGATGGCTACACCTTC. This sequence encodes CASSSLRKATDGYTF.

This clonotype was observed a few times. J is TRBJ1-2 and V is TRBV6-2 or TRBV6-3, with D tentatively TRBD1 (5 bases). CDR1 and CDR2 (germline): MNHEY, SVGEGT. Trimming left V 7 bases short and J 4 bases short, with 13 bases between. The CDR3 consists of 13 residues. DNA for the CDR3: TGTGCCAGCACTCAACAGGAAACCTATGGCTACACCTTC. Its translation: CASTQQETYGYTF.

This clonotype showed up many times. The chain combines TRBV12-3 or TRBV12-4 with TRBJ2-1; 15 nucleotides agree with TRBD2. Losses at the gene ends were 5 bases for V and 8 bases for J; bases not matched to a gene: 4. The CDR3 sequence is 15 residues long. This CDR3 reads CASSRTSGGGYEQFF. In DNA form, the CDR3 reads TGTGCCAGCAGTCGGACTAGCGGGGGGGGGTATGAGCAGTTCTTC.

About this clonotype itself: A single base separates this from a much larger clone, so it may be a read error. V and J are TRBV7-8 and TRBJ2-1, with 8 positions matching TRBD2. This CDR3 has 18 residues. Germline CDR1 and CDR2: SGHVS and FQNEAQ. The CDR3 sequence is CAGSRPKSGGHSYNEQFF. The DNA of the CDR3 is TGTGCCGGCAGCCGACCGAAGTCGGGAGGGCACTCCTACAATGAGCAGTTCTTC. The variable domain in full, completed from reference TRBV7-8 and TRBJ2-1, reads GAGVSQSPRYKVAKRGQDVALRCDPISGHVSLFWYQQALGQGPEFLTYFQNEAQLDKSGLPSDRFFAERPEGSVSTLKIQRTQQEDSAVYLCAGSRPKSGGHSYNEQFFGPGTRLTVL.

The chain uses TRBV4-3 and TRBJ2-2; TRBD2 matches 8 bases. V trimming: 0 bases; J trimming: 1 base; junction bases outside the gene matches: 4. The CDR3 has 17 residues. Germline CDR1 reads LGHNA; CDR2 reads YSLEER. CDR3 amino acids: CASSQEGSGRNTGELFF. In nucleotides, the CDR3 is TGCGCCAGCAGCCAAGAGGGCAGCGGGAGGAACACCGGGGAGCTGTTTTTT.

This clonotype was counted many times. This sequence joins TRBV6-2 or TRBV6-3 and TRBJ2-1; D gene ambiguous. The CDR3 loop spans 17 amino acids. Germline CDR1 MNHEY, CDR2 SVGEGT. Trimming took 6 bases from V and 0 from J, leaving 18 bases between them. The CDR3 is CASRTPSSDSSYNEQFF. CDR3 DNA: TGTGCCAGCAGAACCCCCTCGTCGGATAGCTCCTACAATGAGCAGTTCTTC.

In its sample, this clonotype was seen many times. DNA of the CDR3: TGCAGTGCGCCCCTACCCCCTTACGAGCAGTACTTC. Its protein product is CSAPLPPYEQYF. The chain employs TRBV20-1 and TRBJ2-7; D not resolved. V gave up 6 bases and J gave up 4 bases, with 13 bases separating them. Per germline, CDR1 DFQATT and CDR2 SNEGSKA (reference sequence). The CDR3 has 12 amino acids.

The chain has TRBV11-2 and TRBJ2-7; 9 positions agree with TRBD2. The trim removed 3 bases at V and 3 bases at J, leaving 3 bases unmatched. The CDR3 totals 14 residues. Germline CDR1 reads SGHAT; CDR2 reads FQNNGV. The DNA for the CDR3 is TGTGCCAGCAGCTTTAGCGGGAGACTCTACGAGCAGTACTTC. Protein sequence: CASSFSGRLYEQYF.

This clonotype was seen many times. The V gene is TRBV5-1, the J gene TRBJ1-1, with D unclear. Germline-derived CDR1 and CDR2 are SGHRS and YFSETQ. V dropped 1 base and J dropped 2 bases, with 15 bases sitting between them. The length of the CDR3 is 16 residues. CDR3 nucleotides: TGCGCCAGCAGCTTGTGGGTGCGGCAGCCTAACACTGAAGCTTTCTTT. Its protein product is CASSLWVRQPNTEAFF.

This clonotype was counted ten times or more. The gene calls are TRBV29-1 and TRBJ1-5, with D possibly being TRBD1 (5 bases). This CDR3 region has 16 residues. The germline V and J ends were trimmed by 4 bases and 2 bases, with 18 bases remaining between them. Germline CDR1 is SQVTM and CDR2 is ANQGSEA. CDR3 nucleotides: TGCAGCGTTGCAGGGTCTGGGGCCACCGGCAATCAGCCCCAGCATTTT. Its protein is CSVAGSGATGNQPQHF. Filled out from reference TRBV29-1 and TRBJ1-5, the complete variable domain reads SAVISQKPSRDICQRGTSLTIQCQVDSQVTMMFWYRQQPGQSLTLIATANQGSEATYESGFVIDKFPISRPNLTFSTLTVSNMSPEDSSIYLCSVAGSGATGNQPQHFGDGTRLSIL.